One sample yielded the 8 T cell receptor beta chains listed below, sequenced in a study of blood T cell repertoires in COVID-19. The assay was immunoSEQ multiplex PCR, and TCRdb's table has in-frame clones only and misses some. The table has about 160,000 clones, approximately 88% seen once. Sequenced material: peripheral blood. The receptors were gathered from a woman older than 75 with active or convalescent COVID-19.

The V gene is TRBV6-6, the J gene TRBJ2-1, with D perhaps TRBD1 (5 bases). With 7 bases removed from V and 4 bases from J, the gap between germline ends came to 8 bases. The V gene's germline CDR1 is MNHNY and CDR2 SVGAGI (reference sequence). This CDR3 is built from 12 residues. Written as DNA, the CDR3 is TGTGCCAGCACAGGACAATACAATGAGCAGTTCTTC. Its protein is CASTGQYNEQFF.

The V gene is TRBV11-2, the J gene TRBJ1-2, with TRBD1 matching over 7 bases. V shed 5 bases, J shed 7 bases, and the junction held 4 bases outside the gene matches. Germline V gene data show CDR1 as SGHAT and CDR2 as FQNNGV. The CDR3 has 12 amino acids. This CDR3 reads CASSPQGLGYTF. The CDR3, as DNA: TGTGCCAGCAGCCCACAGGGGCTTGGCTACACCTTC. Supplemented by reference TRBV11-2 and TRBJ1-2, the full variable domain reads EAGVAQSPRYKIIEKRQSVAFWCNPISGHATLYWYQQILGQGPKLLIQFQNNGVVDDSQLPKDRFSAERLKGVDSTLKIQPAKLEDSAVYLCASSPQGLGYTFGSGTRLTVV.

The V and J genes are TRBV12-3 or TRBV12-4 and TRBJ1-5; 9 positions match TRBD1. The CDR3 runs to 13 residues. The ends lost 7 bases at V and 7 bases at J; junction bases unmatched: 5. As DNA, the CDR3 is TGTGCCAGCACCGGACAGGGGAAGCAGCCCCAGCATTTT. As protein: CASTGQGKQPQHF.

This rearrangement joins TRBV6-2 or TRBV6-3 to TRBJ2-3, with 8 bases identical to TRBD2. CDR1 and CDR2 from the germline V gene are MNHEY and SVGEGT. Losses at the gene ends were 6 bases for V and 6 bases for J; bases not matched to a gene: 5. The CDR3 covers 13 residues. In DNA, the CDR3 is TGTGCCAGCAGCGGGGGGGCCGCCGATACGCAGTATTTT. Its translation: CASSGGAADTQYF.

This clone appeared once. The chain employs TRBV6-1 and TRBJ1-6; tentative D call: TRBD1 (5 bases). The CDR3 consists of 15 residues. Germline V lookup: CDR1 MNHNS, CDR2 SASEGT. Between the trimmed V and J ends, which lost 1 base and 9 bases, there was a span of 13 bases. The CDR3 region has the DNA TGTGCCAGCAGTGAAGGGGACTCAGAGGGTTCACCCCTCCACTTT. Protein: CASSEGDSEGSPLHF.

The chain carries TRBV6-2 or TRBV6-3 and TRBJ1-4, with TRBD1 matching 12 bases. Germline-derived CDR1 and CDR2 are MNHEY and SVGEGT. Unmatched junction bases numbered 4, after V lost 4 bases and J lost 4 bases. The CDR3 has 16 residues. CDR3 amino acids: CASSWGQGAINEKLFF. The CDR3 coding sequence is TGTGCCAGCAGTTGGGGACAGGGGGCAATTAATGAAAAACTGTTTTTT.

The chain recombines TRBV7-8 with TRBJ2-3, with 10 bases that match TRBD2. V lost 5 bases and J lost 1; bases outside the gene matches: 3. Germline V gives CDR1 SGHVS, CDR2 FQNEAQ. CDR3 length: 15 residues. The CDR3 DNA follows: TGTGCCAGCAGCACCGGGACTAGCGGCACAGATACGCAGTATTTT. It specifies CASSTGTSGTDTQYF.

The rearrangement links TRBV7-9 to TRBJ2-7; TRBD1 matches 9 bases. CDR3 size: 15 residues. Looked up from germline, CDR1 is SEHNR and CDR2 is FQNEAQ (reference sequence). The V segment lost 5 bases and the J segment 0 bases; nucleotides outside the gene matches: 5. In DNA form, the CDR3 reads TGTGCCAGCAGCCCCGGACAGGGGATCTCCTACGAGCAGTACTTC. It is translated as CASSPGQGISYEQYF.